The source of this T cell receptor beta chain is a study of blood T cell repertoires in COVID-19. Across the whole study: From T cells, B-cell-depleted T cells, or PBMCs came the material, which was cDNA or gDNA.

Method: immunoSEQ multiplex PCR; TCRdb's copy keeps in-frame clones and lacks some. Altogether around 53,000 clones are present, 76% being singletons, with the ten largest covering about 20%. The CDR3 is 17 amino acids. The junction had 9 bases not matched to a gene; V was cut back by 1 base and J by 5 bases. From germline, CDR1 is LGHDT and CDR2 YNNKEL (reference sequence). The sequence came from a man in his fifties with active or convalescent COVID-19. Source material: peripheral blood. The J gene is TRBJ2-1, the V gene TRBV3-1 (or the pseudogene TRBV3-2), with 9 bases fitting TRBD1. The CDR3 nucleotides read TGTGCCAGCAGCCAAGTAGGGGGACAGGGCTACAACAATGAGCAGTTCTTC. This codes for CASSQVGGQGYNNEQFF.